This TCR beta chain is from a study of post-analysis software for immune sequencing data. TCR beta libraries were prepared from cDNA with unique molecular identifiers. One entry per CDR3 protein, called by TCRdb with MiXCR from the PCR reads. This sample has fewer than 850,000 distinct CDR3 sequences, with 25% to 30% found just once. Notes on this clonotype: Antigen: not known.

Study-level points and caveats: Five or six TRBV segments, TRBV5-6, TRBV5-1 and TRBV20-1 among them, were found more frequent in patients than controls.

The ends were cut back, 1 base at V and 9 bases at J, with 9 bases in the middle. Germline V lookup: CDR1 MDHEN, CDR2 SYDVKM. This CDR3 has 13 residues. The sequence came from a girl between 10 and 17 years old with multiple sclerosis. The J gene is TRBJ1-4, the V gene TRBV28; no definite D call. Sequences were obtained from blood. The CDR3 is CASSLSVLKKLFF. The DNA of the CDR3 is TGTGCCAGCAGTTTATCCGTTCTGAAAAAACTGTTTTTT.